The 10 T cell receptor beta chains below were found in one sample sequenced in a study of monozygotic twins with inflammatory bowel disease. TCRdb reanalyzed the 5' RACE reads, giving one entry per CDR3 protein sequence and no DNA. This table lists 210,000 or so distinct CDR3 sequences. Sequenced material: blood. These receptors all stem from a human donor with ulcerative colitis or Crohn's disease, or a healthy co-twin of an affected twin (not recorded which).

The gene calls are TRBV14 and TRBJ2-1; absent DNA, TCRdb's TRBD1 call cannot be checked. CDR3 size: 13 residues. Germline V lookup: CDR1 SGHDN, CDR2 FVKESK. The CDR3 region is CASSQAQGSEQFF.

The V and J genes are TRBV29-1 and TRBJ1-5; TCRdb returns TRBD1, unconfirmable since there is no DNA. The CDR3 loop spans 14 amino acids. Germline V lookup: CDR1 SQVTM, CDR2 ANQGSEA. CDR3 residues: CSATGGNGNQPQHF.

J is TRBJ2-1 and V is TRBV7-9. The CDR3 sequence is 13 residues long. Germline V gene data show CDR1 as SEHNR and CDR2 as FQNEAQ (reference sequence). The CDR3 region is CASSPREQFEQFF.

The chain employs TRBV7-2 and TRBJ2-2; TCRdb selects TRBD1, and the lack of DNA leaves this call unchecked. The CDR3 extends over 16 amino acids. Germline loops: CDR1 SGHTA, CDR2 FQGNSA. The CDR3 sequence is CASSSLDRGIIGELFF. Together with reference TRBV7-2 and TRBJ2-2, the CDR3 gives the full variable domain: GAGVSQSPSNKVTEKGKDVELRCDPISGHTALYWYRQSLGQGLEFLIYFQGNSAPDKSGLPSDRFSAERTGGSVSTLTIQRTQQEDSAVYLCASSSLDRGIIGELFFGEGSRLTVL.

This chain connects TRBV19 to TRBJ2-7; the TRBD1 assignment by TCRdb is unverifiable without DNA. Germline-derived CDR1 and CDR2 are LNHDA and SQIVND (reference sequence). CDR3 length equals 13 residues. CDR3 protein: CASRGAGNYEQYF.

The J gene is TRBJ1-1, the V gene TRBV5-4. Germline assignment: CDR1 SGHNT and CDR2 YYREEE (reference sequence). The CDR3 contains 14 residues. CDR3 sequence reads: CASSTGTLNTEAFF.

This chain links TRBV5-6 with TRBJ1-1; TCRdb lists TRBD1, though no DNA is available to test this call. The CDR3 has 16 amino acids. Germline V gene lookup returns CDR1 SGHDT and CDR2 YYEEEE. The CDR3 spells CASSLVTGGLNTEAFF.

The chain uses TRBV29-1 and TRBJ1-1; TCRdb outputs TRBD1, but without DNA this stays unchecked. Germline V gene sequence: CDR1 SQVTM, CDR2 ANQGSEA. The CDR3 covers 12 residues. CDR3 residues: CSGRQGAGEAFF. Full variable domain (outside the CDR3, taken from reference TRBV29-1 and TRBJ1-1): SAVISQKPSRDICQRGTSLTIQCQVDSQVTMMFWYRQQPGQSLTLIATANQGSEATYESGFVIDKFPISRPNLTFSTLTVSNMSPEDSSIYLCSGRQGAGEAFFGQGTRLTVV.

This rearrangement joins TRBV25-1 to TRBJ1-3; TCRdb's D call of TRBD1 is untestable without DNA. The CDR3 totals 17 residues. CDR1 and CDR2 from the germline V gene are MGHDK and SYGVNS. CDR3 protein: CASSELDRTLSGNTIYF. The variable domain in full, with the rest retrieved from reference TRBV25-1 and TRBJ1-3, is EADIYQTPRYLVIGTGKKITLECSQTMGHDKMYWYQQDPGMELHLIHYSYGVNSTEKGDLSSESTVSRIRTEHFPLTLESARPSHTSQYLCASSELDRTLSGNTIYFGEGSWLTVV.

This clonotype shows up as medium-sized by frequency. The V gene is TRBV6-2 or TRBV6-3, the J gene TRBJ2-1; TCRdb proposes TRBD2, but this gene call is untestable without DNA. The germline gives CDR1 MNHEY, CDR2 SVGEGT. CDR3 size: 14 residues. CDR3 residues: CASSYGGLVNEQFF.